The following is a TCR beta chain sequence with its context. What it recognizes is unknown. This entry belongs to a study of cytotoxic CD8 clonotypes in ibrutinib-treated CLL. Study-wide background: The taking of response samples occurred after a median approximately twelve months of treatment, with a range of 6 to 36.

General observations from the study: Clonality was elevated at ibrutinib response and had returned toward baseline at progression.

Using immunoSEQ multiplex PCR, the repertoire was profiled, and TCRdb retains in-frame clones only, with some absent. The table records approximately 320,000 clones, around 66% of them present only once. The CDR3 loop spans 15 amino acids. Germline V lookup: CDR1 SGHNT, CDR2 YYREEE (reference sequence). The V and J ends lost 0 bases and 2 bases respectively, with 11 bases between them. The rearrangement joins TRBV5-4 to TRBJ1-2; tentatively, D is TRBD1 (5 bases). Specimen: PBMCs, collected after 36 months of ibrutinib treatment. The TCR originated in a human donor with chronic lymphocytic leukemia. CDR3 coding DNA: TGTGCCAGCAGCTTGGATCCAGGGCCCAACTATGGCTACACCTTC. This codes for CASSLDPGPNYGYTF.